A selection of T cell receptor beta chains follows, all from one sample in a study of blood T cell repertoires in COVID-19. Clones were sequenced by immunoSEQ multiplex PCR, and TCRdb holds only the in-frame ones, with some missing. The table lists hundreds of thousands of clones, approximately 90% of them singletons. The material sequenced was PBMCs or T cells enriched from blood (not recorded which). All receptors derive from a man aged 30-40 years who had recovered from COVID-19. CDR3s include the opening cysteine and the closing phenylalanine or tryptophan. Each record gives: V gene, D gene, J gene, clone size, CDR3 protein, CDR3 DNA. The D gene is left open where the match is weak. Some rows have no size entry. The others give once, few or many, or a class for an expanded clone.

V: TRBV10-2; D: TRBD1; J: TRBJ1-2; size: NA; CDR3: CASETGRGYTF; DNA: TGCGCCAGCGAGACAGGGAGAGGCTACACCTTC
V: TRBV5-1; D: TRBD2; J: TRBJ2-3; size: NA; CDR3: CASSAGGGPSTDTQYF; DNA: TGCGCCAGCAGCGCGGGGGGCGGGCCAAGCACAGATACGCAGTATTTT
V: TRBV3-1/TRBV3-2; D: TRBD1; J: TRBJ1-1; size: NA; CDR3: CASSQGQGVTEAFF; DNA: TGTGCCAGCAGCCAAGGACAGGGGGTGACTGAAGCTTTCTTT
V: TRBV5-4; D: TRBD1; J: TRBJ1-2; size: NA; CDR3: CASSRQGAVGYTF; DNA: TGTGCCAGCAGTCGACAGGGGGCTGTAGGCTACACCTTC
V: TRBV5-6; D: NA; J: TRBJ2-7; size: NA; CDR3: CASSLGQQVYEQYF; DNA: TGTGCCAGCAGTCTTGGGCAGCAAGTCTACGAGCAGTACTTC
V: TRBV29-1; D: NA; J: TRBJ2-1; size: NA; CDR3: CSVKEGLDNEQFF; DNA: TGCAGCGTTAAGGAGGGCCTCGACAATGAGCAGTTCTTC
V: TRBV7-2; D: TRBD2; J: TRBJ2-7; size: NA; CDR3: CASSLSGRGGEQYF; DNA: TGTGCCAGCAGCCTTAGCGGGAGGGGAGGCGAGCAGTACTTC
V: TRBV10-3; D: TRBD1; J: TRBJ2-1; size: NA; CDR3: CASRQGAYNEQFF; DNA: TGTGCCTCCAGACAGGGGGCCTACAATGAGCAGTTCTTC
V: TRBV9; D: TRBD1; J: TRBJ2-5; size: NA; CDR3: CASRTGQGAGETQYF; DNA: TGTGCCAGCAGAACGGGACAGGGGGCTGGAGAGACCCAGTACTTC
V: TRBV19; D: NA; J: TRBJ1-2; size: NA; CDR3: CASSGGSDALYGYTF; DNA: TGTGCCAGTAGCGGGGGGTCCGACGCCCTCTATGGCTACACCTTC
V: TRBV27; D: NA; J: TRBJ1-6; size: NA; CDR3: CASSLVGGAGSPLHF; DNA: TGTGCCAGCAGTTTAGTGGGGGGAGCGGGGTCACCCCTCCACTTT
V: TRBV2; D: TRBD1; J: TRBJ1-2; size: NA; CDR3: CASTGQSLYGYTF; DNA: TGTGCCAGCACGGGACAGAGCCTCTATGGCTACACCTTC
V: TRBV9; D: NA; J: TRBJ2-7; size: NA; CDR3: CASSAAPTASYEQYF; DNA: TGTGCCAGCAGCGCCGCCCCGACAGCCTCCTACGAGCAGTACTTC
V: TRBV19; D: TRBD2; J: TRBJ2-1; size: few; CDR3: CASSTLASSYNEQFF; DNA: TGTGCCAGTAGTACACTAGCGAGCTCCTACAATGAGCAGTTCTTC
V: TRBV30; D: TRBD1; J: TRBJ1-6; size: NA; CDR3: CAWSWTGEGSPLHF; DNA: TGTGCCTGGAGTTGGACAGGGGAGGGTTCACCCCTCCACTTT
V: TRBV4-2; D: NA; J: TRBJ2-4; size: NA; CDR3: CASSPRVGPRDLIQYF; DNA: TGTGCCAGCAGCCCCCGGGTGGGGCCCCGCGATCTCATTCAGTACTTC
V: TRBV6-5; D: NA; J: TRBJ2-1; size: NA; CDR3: CASSYLWAISYNEQFF; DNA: TGTGCCAGCAGTTATCTATGGGCGATCTCCTACAATGAGCAGTTCTTC
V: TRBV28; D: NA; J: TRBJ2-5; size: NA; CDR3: CASSPIRETQYF; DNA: TGTGCCAGCAGTCCAATTCGGGAGACCCAGTACTTC
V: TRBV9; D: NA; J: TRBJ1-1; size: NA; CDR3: CASSVKWTLHEAFF; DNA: TGTGCCAGCAGCGTAAAGTGGACACTACATGAAGCTTTCTTT
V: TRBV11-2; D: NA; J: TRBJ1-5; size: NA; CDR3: CASRSSDLQPQHF; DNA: TGTGCCAGCAGATCGTCAGATCTTCAGCCCCAGCATTTT
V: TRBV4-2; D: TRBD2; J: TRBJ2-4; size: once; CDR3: CASSQGLAGGLAKNIQYF; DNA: TGTGCCAGCAGCCAAGGACTAGCGGGAGGACTAGCCAAAAACATTCAGTACTTC